This T cell receptor beta chain was found in a study of blood T cells in healthy people across ages. Study-level results: TCR beta diversity, measured per million T cells, fell in a roughly linear way with age. Donor CMV status was unknown, possibly confounding expanded clonotype changes.

Primed by a sample-barcoded 5' primer and a J-beta primer mix, a second PCR proceeded for about 7 to 11 cycles. TCRdb ran MiXCR on the 5' RACE reads and lists one entry per CDR3 protein. This repertoire shows roughly 2 million distinct CDR3 sequences, about 49% found once; its top ten account for less than 2.5%. The CDR3 runs 12 residues. V was cut by 2 bases and J by 9 bases, with 10 bases left in between. Germline assignment: CDR1 MNHEY and CDR2 SVGAGI. This clonotype was counted many times. Its antigen is still unknown. Healthy individuals of Caucasian origin from Russia, aged roughly 6 to 100, served as donors. Total RNA was extracted at no less than 6 micrograms per sample.

This sequence joins TRBV6-5 and TRBJ1-2; the D is unclear. The sequencing input was blood. The source is a woman in her thirties or forties in good health. This chain's CDR3 is CASSYVGSSYTF. The CDR3 DNA reads as TGTGCCAGCAGTTACGTGGGGAGTAGCTACACCTTC.